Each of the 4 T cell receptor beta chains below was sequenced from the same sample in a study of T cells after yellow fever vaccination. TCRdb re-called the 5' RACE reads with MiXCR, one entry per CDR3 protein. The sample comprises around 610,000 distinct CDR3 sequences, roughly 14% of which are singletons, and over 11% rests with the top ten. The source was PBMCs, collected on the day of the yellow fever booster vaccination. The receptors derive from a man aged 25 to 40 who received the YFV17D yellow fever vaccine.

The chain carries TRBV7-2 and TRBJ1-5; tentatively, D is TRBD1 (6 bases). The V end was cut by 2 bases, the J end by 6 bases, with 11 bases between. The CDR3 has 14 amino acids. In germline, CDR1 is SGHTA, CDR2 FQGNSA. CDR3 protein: CASSLSQGSQPQHF. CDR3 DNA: TGTGCCAGCAGCTTATCTCAGGGGAGTCAGCCCCAGCATTTT.

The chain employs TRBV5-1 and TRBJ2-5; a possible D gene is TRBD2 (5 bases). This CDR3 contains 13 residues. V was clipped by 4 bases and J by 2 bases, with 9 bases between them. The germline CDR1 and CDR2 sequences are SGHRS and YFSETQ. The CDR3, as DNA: TGCGCCAGCAGCCGACGGGAACAAGAGACCCAGTACTTC. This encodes CASSRREQETQYF.

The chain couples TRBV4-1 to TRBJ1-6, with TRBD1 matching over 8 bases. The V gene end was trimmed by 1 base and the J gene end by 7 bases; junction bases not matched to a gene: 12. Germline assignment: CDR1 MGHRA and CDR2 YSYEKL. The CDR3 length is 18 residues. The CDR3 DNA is TGCGCCAGCAGCCAAGCAAAGGGACAGGACCGGCCGAATTCACCCCTCCACTTT. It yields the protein CASSQAKGQDRPNSPLHF.

CDR3 loop: CASSVPGLQDTQYF. CDR3 coding DNA: TGTGCCAGCAGCGTGCCGGGCCTACAGGATACGCAGTATTTT. The chain employs TRBV5-6 and TRBJ2-3; D uncertain. The ends were cut back, 4 bases at V and 6 bases at J, with 15 bases in the middle. CDR1 is SGHDT and CDR2 is YYEEEE in the germline V gene. This CDR3 is 14 amino acids long.